The 26 T cell receptor beta chains given below trace back to one sample, sequenced in a study of molecular identifiers for immune sequencing clone quantification. From the PCR reads, TCRdb called clonotypes with MiXCR, one entry per CDR3 protein. The repertoire holds some 320,000 distinct CDR3 sequences, with about 21% as singletons. What was sequenced was naive CD8+ T cells from blood, with Jurkat cell RNA spiked in. Regarding subset: FACS-sorted CD8+CD4-CCR7+CD45RA+ naive T cells. These receptors were obtained from a human donor in good health. Some libraries in this study had Jurkat cell RNA spiked in.

This clonotype was counted at least ten times. This sequence joins TRBV2 and TRBJ1-2; D uncertain. The CDR3 loop spans 17 amino acids. Germline V gives CDR1 SNHLY, CDR2 FYNNEI. Between the trimmed V and J ends, which lost 2 bases and 5 bases, there was a span of 21 bases. CDR3 coding DNA: TGTGCCAGCAGTGAAACTGGAGTTGGCAGATTAACTTATGGCTACACCTTC. Translation gives CASSETGVGRLTYGYTF.

On this clonotype: Being one base from a much bigger clone, this may be a read error. The chain uses TRBV6-5 and TRBJ1-5; perhaps TRBD1 as D (5 bases). The CDR3 loop spans 13 amino acids. Germline lookup yields CDR1 MNHEY and CDR2 SVGAGI. The CDR3 DNA reads TGTGCCAGCAGGAAGGGGCAGACTCAGCCCCAGCGTTTT. The encoded protein is CASRKGQTQPQRF.

This clonotype has only a few counts. The rearrangement links TRBV4-3 to TRBJ2-5, with 10 bases aligning to TRBD2. The CDR3 is 20 amino acids. CDR1 and CDR2 (germline): LGHNA, YSLEER. V was clipped by 0 bases and J by 1 base; unmatched bases: 14. CDR3 sequence: CASSQDLLSELAGGQETQYF. In DNA form, the CDR3 reads TGCGCCAGCAGCCAAGATTTACTTTCCGAATTAGCGGGGGGCCAAGAGACCCAGTACTTC.

J is TRBJ1-1 and V is TRBV2; no firm D call. This CDR3 is 15 amino acids long. Trimming removed 1 base at V and 0 bases at J, with 9 bases between. Germline V gives CDR1 SNHLY, CDR2 FYNNEI. CDR3 region: CASSEGSVVNTEAFF. In DNA form, the CDR3 reads TGTGCCAGCAGTGAAGGGTCCGTTGTGAACACTGAAGCTTTCTTT.

A word on this clonotype: Possible read error: a much larger clone is one base away. The chain joins TRBV6-1 to TRBJ1-1, with a weak D call TRBD1 (5 bases). The V gene's germline CDR1 is MNHNS and CDR2 SASEGT. The CDR3 has 13 residues. In nucleotides, the CDR3 is TGTGCCGGCAGTGTAGATTTGGGGGTACTGGCTTTCTTT. The encoded protein is CAGSVDLGVLAFF.

For this clonotype: This may be a read error: a much more frequent sequence differs by one nucleotide. CDR3 sequence (DNA): TGCGCCAGCAGCCAAGACGGACCGGGGGCTGATGAGCAGTTCTTC. This gives the protein CASSQDGPGADEQFF. The chain combines TRBV4-1 with TRBJ2-1, with D possibly being TRBD1 or TRBD2 (6 bases each). Trimming stripped 0 bases from V and 8 bases from J, with 14 bases between. Germline assignment: CDR1 MGHRA and CDR2 YSYEKL. This CDR3 has 15 residues.

This clonotype was seen many times. The rearrangement links TRBV27 to TRBJ1-1; 7 bases map to TRBD1. From germline, CDR1 is MNHEY and CDR2 SMNVEV (reference sequence). After removal of 3 bases from V and 2 bases from J, the junction contained 3 bases not matched to a gene. CDR3 length: 14 residues. The chain's CDR3 is CASSFGGGNTEAFF. The CDR3 DNA is TGTGCCAGCAGTTTCGGAGGGGGCAACACTGAAGCTTTCTTT.

A remark on this clonotype: A much larger clone sits a single nucleotide away, making a read error possible. The rearrangement joins TRBV7-9 to TRBJ2-5; the match to TRBD1 covers 10 bases. The length of the CDR3 is 16 residues. Germline CDR1 reads SEHNR; CDR2 reads FQNEAQ (reference sequence). The J segment lost 7 bases and the V segment lost 4 bases, leaving 12 bases of the junction unmatched. Written as DNA, the CDR3 is TGTGCCAGCAGCTCTATGACAGGGGGCGGAGGAGGGACCCAGTACTTC. Residues: CASSSMTGGGGGTQYF.

With regard to this clonotype: Germline is not matched at one junction end, which may reflect a read error. The V gene is TRBV6-5, the J gene TRBJ1-4, with D maybe TRBD1 (6 bases). Germline CDR1 reads MNHEY; CDR2 reads SVGAGI. The CDR3 contains 14 residues. The CDR3 DNA reads as TGTGCCGGCAGCCTTCTGGGGGCGGATGAAAAACTGTTTTTT. Translation gives CAGSLLGADEKLFF.

This clonotype was found many times. CDR3 sequence: CASSQERTGPKETQYF. CDR3 DNA sequence: TGTGCCAGCAGCCAAGAACGGACAGGTCCAAAAGAGACCCAGTACTTC. The chain joins TRBV14 to TRBJ2-5, with 7 bases fitting TRBD1. Germline trimming cut 0 bases from V and 3 bases from J; bases unmatched to any gene: 7. CDR3 length: 16 amino acids. The germline CDR1 and CDR2 sequences are SGHDN and FVKESK.

As regards this clonotype: A much bigger clone sits one base away, suggesting this may be a read error. The CDR3 DNA follows: TGTGCCAGCCGGGACGCCTATGACGGGGAGCTGTTTTTT. Its translation is CASRDAYDGELFF. The V and J genes are TRBV6-2 or TRBV6-3 and TRBJ2-2; either TRBD1 or TRBD2 may supply D (5 bases each). Germline V lookup: CDR1 MNHEY, CDR2 SVGEGT. The CDR3 runs 13 residues. The V gene lost 8 bases and the J gene lost 7 bases, with 14 bases spanning the gap.

At least ten counts were recorded for this clonotype. The CDR3 loop reads CAWGLGGVGTEAFF. The CDR3 nucleotides are TGTGCCTGGGGATTGGGGGGGGTGGGCACTGAAGCTTTCTTT. V usage is TRBV30 and J usage is TRBJ1-1, with D possibly TRBD1 on 5 matching bases. Per the germline V gene, CDR1 is GTSNPN and CDR2 is SVGIG (reference sequence). With 5 bases removed from V and 4 bases from J, the gap between germline ends came to 17 bases. The CDR3 consists of 14 residues.

This clonotype was recorded a few times. This rearrangement joins TRBV20-1 to TRBJ2-7; 7 nucleotides line up with TRBD1. The CDR3 contains 16 residues. Per the germline V gene, CDR1 is DFQATT and CDR2 is SNEGSKA (reference sequence). The V and J ends lost 2 bases and 2 bases, in that order; junction bases with no gene match: 12. The CDR3 nucleotides read TGCAGTGCTAGACGAACAACGGGACAGCCTACCTACGAGCAGTACTTC. Translated, it gives CSARRTTGQPTYEQYF.

A remark on this clonotype: Relative to the germline gene, one junction end is altered; a read error may explain this. The chain employs TRBV12-3 or TRBV12-4 and TRBJ2-7, with D possibly matching TRBD1 (6 bases). The CDR3 loop spans 13 amino acids. This chain's CDR3 is CAGSLGTTYEQYF. The CDR3, as DNA: TGTGCCGGCAGCTTAGGGACAACCTACGAGCAGTACTTC.

The V call is TRBV27, the J call TRBJ2-1, with D possibly being TRBD2 (6 bases). Germline lookup yields CDR1 MNHEY and CDR2 SMNVEV (reference sequence). CDR3 size: 14 residues. V lost 6 bases and J lost 3, with 12 bases in between. CDR3 region: CASRLVGGYNEQFF. DNA for the CDR3: TGTGCCAGCAGACTAGTGGGGGGCTACAATGAGCAGTTCTTC.

This clonotype was detected many times. The chain joins TRBV4-1 to TRBJ1-5; no clear D. The germline V gene encodes CDR1 MGHRA and CDR2 YSYEKL. V lost 1 base and J 5 bases, leaving 6 bases between the germline ends. The CDR3 spans 13 residues. The CDR3 sequence is CASSQVGDQPQHF. In DNA form, the CDR3 reads TGCGCCAGCAGCCAAGTCGGGGATCAGCCCCAGCATTTT.

There are many counts of this clonotype. The chain recombines TRBV30 with TRBJ2-7, with 9 nucleotides matching TRBD2. Trimming at V came to 3 bases and at J to 8 bases, leaving 14 bases not matched to a gene. This CDR3 has 15 amino acids. The germline V gene encodes CDR1 GTSNPN and CDR2 SVGIG (reference sequence). In nucleotides, the CDR3 is TGTGCCTGGAGACCCCCCCCAGCGGGGGGACTAAAGCAGTACTTC. This codes for CAWRPPPAGGLKQYF.

This clonotype was counted only a few times. J is TRBJ1-1 and V is TRBV4-1, with no clear D. This CDR3 spans 14 amino acids. The germline CDR1 and CDR2 sequences are MGHRA and YSYEKL. Trimming pared 1 base from V and 5 bases from J, leaving 11 bases between. The CDR3 protein is CASSQGPRATEAFF. Written as DNA, the CDR3 is TGCGCCAGCAGCCAAGGCCCTCGGGCAACTGAAGCTTTCTTT.

As DNA, the CDR3 is TGTGCCTGGAGTGTCAGGGGATATGAGCAGTTCTTC. This encodes CAWSVRGYEQFF. The chain is built from TRBV30 and TRBJ2-1, with D tentatively TRBD1 (6 bases). Germline-derived CDR1 and CDR2 are GTSNPN and SVGIG (reference sequence). With 0 bases removed from V and 8 bases from J, the gap between germline ends came to 8 bases. The CDR3 loop spans 12 amino acids. Using reference TRBV30 and TRBJ2-1 for the parts outside the CDR3, the full variable domain is SQTIHQWPATLVQPVGSPLSLECTVEGTSNPNLYWYRQAAGRGLQLLFYSVGIGQISSEVPQNLSASRPQDRQFILSSKKLLLSDSGFYLCAWSVRGYEQFFGPGTRLTVL.

This clonotype was picked up many times. The CDR3 is CASSLILGGRSETQYF. CDR3 DNA: TGTGCCAGCAGCTTAATTCTGGGGGGGCGGTCGGAGACCCAGTACTTC. V is TRBV7-9 and J is TRBJ2-5, with D perhaps matching TRBD2 (7 bases). The CDR3 has 16 residues. V was cut by 2 bases and J by 5 bases, with 18 bases left in between. The germline CDR1 and CDR2 sequences are SEHNR and FQNEAQ (reference sequence). Combining the CDR3 with reference TRBV7-9 and TRBJ2-5 gives the whole variable domain DTGVSQNPRHKITKRGQNVTFRCDPISEHNRLYWYRQTLGQGPEFLTYFQNEAQLEKSRLLSDRFSAERPKGSFSTLEIQRTEQGDSAMYLCASSLILGGRSETQYFGPGTRLLVL.

This clonotype occurred many times. The V call is TRBV6-5, the J call TRBJ2-7; D is unclear. This CDR3 has 13 residues. Looked up from germline, CDR1 is MNHEY and CDR2 is SVGAGI. V lost 2 bases to trimming and J lost 3 bases, with 8 bases between them. The CDR3 DNA sequence: TGTGCCAGCAGTTACGGGGTTTTCTACGAGCAGTACTTC. It specifies CASSYGVFYEQYF.

The gene calls are TRBV7-8 and TRBJ2-5; 9 bases fit TRBD2. Germline V gene data show CDR1 as SGHVS and CDR2 as FQNEAQ. V trimming: 2 bases; J trimming: 1 base; junction bases outside the gene matches: 5. The CDR3 spans 16 residues. The CDR3 DNA sequence: TGTGCCAGCAGCTTATTAGCGGGGGACTCCCAAGAGACCCAGTACTTC. It encodes CASSLLAGDSQETQYF.

There are many counts of this clonotype. The chain combines TRBV4-1 with TRBJ1-3, with no clear D. V was cut by 4 bases and J by 8 bases, with 21 bases left in between. The CDR3 has 16 residues. Germline loops: CDR1 MGHRA, CDR2 YSYEKL. The CDR3 loop reads CASSPIGQDAPHTIYF. CDR3 sequence (DNA): TGCGCCAGCAGCCCCATTGGGCAGGACGCCCCCCACACCATATATTTT.

This clonotype turned up a few times. Being one base from a much bigger clone, this may be a read error. V is TRBV7-2 and J is TRBJ2-7, with a possible D match to TRBD1 (5 bases). There are 14 residues in the CDR3. Germline assignment: CDR1 SGHTA and CDR2 FQGNSA. The CDR3 DNA reads TGTGCCAGCAGCTTGTATGACAGCTCCTACGAGCGGTACTTC. It is translated as CASSLYDSSYERYF.

This clonotype was picked up many times. This chain joins TRBV5-1 and TRBJ2-1; 8 bases are shared with TRBD1. The junction had 4 bases not matched to a gene; V was cut back by 4 bases and J by 7 bases. Germline-derived CDR1 and CDR2 are SGHRS and YFSETQ. There are 13 residues in the CDR3. CDR3 coding DNA: TGCGCCAGCAGCCCGGGACAGGCAAATGAGCAGTTCTTC. Translating gives CASSPGQANEQFF.

This clonotype showed up just a few times. The chain couples TRBV21-1 to TRBJ2-3; TRBD1, the table's D call, was not compared with the DNA. TRBV21-1 is designated a pseudogene. The CDR3 loop spans 17 amino acids. CDR3 amino acids: CASSKAKGTGDTDTQYF. The CDR3 bases are TGTGCCAGCAGCAAAGCTAAAGGGACAGGAGACACAGATACGCAGTATTTT.